The 15 T cell receptor delta chains below all came from one sample that was sequenced in a study of Vδ1+ human thymocytes (dated by TCRdb to the late 2010s). Overall results and qualifications from the work: In contrast to oligoclonal peripheral blood repertoires, thymic TRG and TRD repertoires appeared to be highly polyclonal with Gaussian CDR3 length distributions.

Sequencer: Illumina MiSeq. RNA extraction was performed with the RNeasy mini kit, and reverse transcription was done with Superscript III. CDR3 amplicons were produced by multiplex PCR using pooled V-gene forward primers and a constant-region reverse primer with Illumina adaptor overhangs. TCRdb processed the public reads again with the CATT caller, after which rows with matching DNA were combined. This sample has 24,000 or so delta-chain clones in its table, and 25% to 30% of those were observed once. The ten largest account for more than 1.5% of the sample. Their recognized antigens are unknown. Input material: Vdelta1+ gamma-delta thymocytes from the thymus. The cell subset or site label for this specimen denotes: FACS-sorted CD3+ TCRalphabeta- TCRVdelta1+ TCRVdelta2- thymocytes. All receptors come from a boy in the first two years of life who had congenital heart surgery.

By frequency in the sample, this clone is medium-sized (0.01 to 0.1%). The genes are TRDV1 and TRDJ1; 9 bases are a match to TRDD2. Unmatched junction bases numbered 17, after V lost 3 bases and J lost 0 bases. CDR3 length: 20 amino acids. In germline, CDR1 is TSWWSYY, CDR2 QGS. CDR3 amino acids: CALGDHRPSYALGDTDKLIF. The CDR3 nucleotides read TGTGCTCTTGGGGACCACAGGCCTTCCTACGCTCTGGGGGACACCGATAAACTCATCTTT.

The chain joins TRDV1 to TRDJ1, with 11 bases lining up with TRDD3. V trimming: 4 bases; J trimming: 4 bases; junction bases outside the gene matches: 23. From germline, CDR1 is TSWWSYY and CDR2 QGS. The CDR3 extends over 21 amino acids. The CDR3, as DNA: TGTGCTCTTGGGGGTACCGTTGGGACCCACTGGGGGATAGACTGGGGCGATAAACTCATCTTT. Amino acid sequence: CALGGTVGTHWGIDWGDKLIF.

As to this clone: This could be a read error, since a much larger clone is one nucleotide away. The identical CDR3 is also encoded by other nucleotide sequences in the sample. V and J are TRDV1 and TRDJ1, with 9 bases matching TRDD3. This CDR3 has 24 amino acids. The germline V gene has CDR1 TSWWSYY and CDR2 QGS. DNA for the CDR3: TGTGCTCTTGGGGAACCTATTCCTACCCTACACAAAAGTACTGGGGGACCATACACCGATAAACTAATCTTT. This sequence encodes CALGEPIPTLHKSTGGPYTDKLIF.

This chain connects TRDV1 to TRDJ1; 8 bases line up with TRDD3. Unmatched junction bases numbered 14, after V lost 4 bases and J lost 4 bases. CDR1 TSWWSYY and CDR2 QGS come from the germline V gene. There are 17 residues in the CDR3. CDR3 bases: TGTGCTCTTGGGGTAACCTTTGTACTGGGGGCCTGCGATAAACTCATCTTT. Amino acids: CALGVTFVLGACDKLIF.

This clone occurred a few times. This chain connects TRDV1 to TRDJ1; possible D gene TRDD2, 5 bases. The CDR3 consists of 16 residues. The V end lost 4 bases, the J end lost 4 bases, and 19 bases lay between the germline ends. Germline CDR1 reads TSWWSYY; CDR2 reads QGS. This CDR3 is CALGVPSKRDRDKLIF. The CDR3 region has the DNA TGTGCTCTTGGGGTTCCTTCTAAGCGAGACCGCGATAAACTCATCTTT.

There are a few counts of this clone. The sample has other DNA sequences that encode this CDR3 too. The rearrangement uses TRDV1 and TRDJ1, with TRDD2 as a possible D gene (6 bases). Per germline, CDR1 TSWWSYY and CDR2 QGS. V was pared by 2 bases and J by 8 bases, with 27 bases between. This CDR3 contains 18 residues. Here the CDR3 DNA reads TGTGCTCTTGGGGAAGCGGCCCCTTCCAGAGTTGTTACGCCAAAACTCATCTTT. Its protein product is CALGEAAPSRVVTPKLIF.

About this clone: Just one base apart from a much larger clone, this may be a read error. The chain is built from TRDV1 and TRDJ1; a possible D gene is TRDD3 (5 bases). Germline V gene data show CDR1 as TSWWSYY and CDR2 as QGS. There are 15 residues in the CDR3. V lost 2 bases to trimming and J lost 8 bases, with 18 bases between them. The CDR3 nucleotides read TGTGCTCTTGGGGAAGAATCGGGTTGCCACTGGAAACTCATCTTT. This gives the protein CALGEESGCHWKLIF.

This clone was seen a few times. J is TRDJ1 and V is TRDV1, with D unclear. Germline V CDR1 and CDR2: TSWWSYY, QGS. The V and J ends lost 2 bases and 3 bases respectively, with 16 bases between them. The CDR3 spans 16 residues. The CDR3 DNA sequence: TGTGCTCTTGGGGAAGCCCCTCCTGCAGTCCCCGATAAACTCATCTTT. Translated: CALGEAPPAVPDKLIF.

As for this clone: It may be a read error: a sequence one base away is much more abundant. The same CDR3 is also encoded by other DNA sequences in this sample. The chain combines TRDV1 with TRDJ1; the D is unclear. Trimming shortened V by 1 base and J by 8 bases, and 23 bases separated the two germline ends. This CDR3 contains 17 residues. Looked up from germline, CDR1 is TSWWSYY and CDR2 is QGS. This chain's CDR3 is CALGEPPNSHDGLKLIF. CDR3 bases: TGTGCTCTTGGGGAACCCCCCAATTCCCACGACGGCCTCAAACTCATCTTT.

At least ten counts were recorded for this clone. This sample includes further DNA sequences coding for the same CDR3. The chain carries TRDV1 and TRDJ1, with 11 bases identical to TRDD3. CDR3 length equals 23 residues. Trimming took 2 bases from V and 0 from J; bases not matched to a gene: 23. Germline lookup yields CDR1 TSWWSYY and CDR2 QGS. The CDR3 reads CALGENFRPPQNWGISHTDKLIF. The CDR3 bases are TGTGCTCTTGGGGAAAACTTTCGGCCTCCACAAAACTGGGGGATATCCCACACCGATAAACTCATCTTT.

This clone was observed a few times. This chain connects TRDV1 to TRDJ1, with 9 nucleotides matching TRDD3. CDR1 and CDR2 from the germline V gene are TSWWSYY and QGS. CDR3 length: 21 residues. The V and J ends lost 0 bases and 0 bases, in that order; junction bases with no gene match: 17. CDR3 sequence reads: CALGELKGLLMGDRNTDKLIF. CDR3 DNA sequence: TGTGCTCTTGGGGAACTGAAAGGCCTGTTGATGGGGGATAGGAACACCGATAAACTCATCTTT.

This clone is judged medium-sized. The chain is built from TRDV2 and TRDJ1; 8 bases fit TRDD3. This CDR3 comprises 18 residues. The V segment lost 0 bases and the J segment 1 base; nucleotides outside the gene matches: 12. Germline V CDR1 and CDR2: GEAIGNYY, EKD. This chain's CDR3 is CACDTDLTGGHPTDKLIF. The CDR3 bases are TGTGCCTGTGACACCGATCTCACTGGGGGTCACCCCACCGATAAACTCATCTTT.

In this sample, this clone turned up a few times. V and J are TRDV1 and TRDJ1, with 11 positions matching TRDD3. The trim removed 2 bases at V and 2 bases at J, leaving 16 bases unmatched. Germline V CDR1 and CDR2: TSWWSYY, QGS. The CDR3 is 20 residues long. The CDR3 DNA reads as TGTGCTCTTGGGGAAACTAGATCCCCTCCCTACTGGGGGATAACCGATAAACTCATCTTT. This encodes CALGETRSPPYWGITDKLIF.

By frequency in the sample, this clone is medium-sized (0.01 to 0.1%). This sample includes further DNA sequences coding for the same CDR3. The genes are TRDV1 and TRDJ1, with 8 bases fitting TRDD3. V trimming: 5 bases; J trimming: 0 bases; junction bases outside the gene matches: 29. This CDR3 has 23 residues. The V gene's germline CDR1 is TSWWSYY and CDR2 QGS. CDR3 coding DNA: TGTGCTCTTGGGCCCCTTCGGTTCCCACCTGTACTGGGGGCCGAGGAGTACACCGATAAACTCATCTTT. Amino acids: CALGPLRFPPVLGAEEYTDKLIF.

The sample holds a few counts of this clone. Distinct nucleotide sequences in the sample also encode this CDR3. The chain uses TRDV1 and TRDJ1; 8 bases align to TRDD3. This CDR3 has 20 amino acids. Per the germline V gene, CDR1 is TSWWSYY and CDR2 is QGS. Germline trimming cut 0 bases from V and 0 bases from J; bases unmatched to any gene: 15. CDR3 DNA sequence: TGTGCTCTTGGGGAACTTTCACCGGTACTGGGGGCCACGTACACCGATAAACTCATCTTT. Protein: CALGELSPVLGATYTDKLIF.